This T cell receptor (beta chain) was recovered during a study of CD8+ T cells in alopecia areata. About the study: Tofacitinib was taken orally by treated patients, and the dose was 5 to 10 mg twice daily.

This clone came up a few times. The target antigen is unknown. Study outcomes and limitations: Whereas mice showed it more clearly, TCR sharing across patients was murkier, possibly because of HLA.

CDR3 size: 15 residues. V was pared by 0 bases and J by 8 bases, with 15 bases between. Germline CDR1 SGHRS, CDR2 YFSETQ. RNA extraction and reverse transcription yielded cDNA as sequencing template. Data came from immunoSEQ multiplex PCR; TCRdb stores just in-frame clones and leaves some out. This repertoire shows 150,000 or so clones, around 50% found once; its top ten account for about 6.4%. Sequenced material: CD4+ T cells sorted from blood. V usage is TRBV5-1 and J usage is TRBJ2-1; D assignment may be TRBD1 or TRBD2 (5 bases each). This sequence was found in a human donor with alopecia areata. This CDR3 reads CASSLVLQGVDEQFF. The CDR3 coding sequence is TGCGCCAGCAGCTTGGTTTTGCAGGGAGTAGATGAGCAGTTCTTC.